Each of the 20 T cell receptor beta chains below was sequenced from the same sample in a study of Graves' ophthalmopathy and Graves' hyperthyroidism. From RNA, the CDR3 regions of TCR beta chains were amplified and sequenced. RT-PCR was first run with HTBI primers, then multiplex PCR in a second round. From the multiplex PCR reads, TCRdb called clonotypes with MiXCR, one entry per CDR3 protein. The sample has around 670,000 distinct CDR3 sequences, 40% seen once. Sequencing was done on a sample of peripheral blood. The receptors originated from an adult man with Graves' ophthalmopathy.

This clonotype was seen repeatedly, ten times or more. CDR3 sequence reads: CASSSRRANQPQHF. The DNA for the CDR3 is TGTGCCAGCAGTTCCCGACGGGCCAATCAGCCCCAGCATTTT. The chain is built from TRBV12-3 or TRBV12-4 and TRBJ1-5; D is ambiguous. CDR3 size: 14 residues. V was cut by 4 bases and J by 3 bases, with 10 bases left in between.

This rearrangement joins TRBV7-9 to TRBJ2-7; either TRBD1 or TRBD2 may fit D (5 bases each). Between the trimmed V and J ends, which lost 11 bases and 6 bases, there was a span of 29 bases. CDR1 is SEHNR and CDR2 is FQNEAQ in the germline V gene (reference sequence). There are 16 residues in the CDR3. As DNA, the CDR3 is TGTGCCGCCAGGGCGGGTTCCGCCTCGGAAACGGGCGAGCAGTACTTC. It specifies CAARAGSASETGEQYF.

This clonotype came up many times. The rearrangement joins TRBV10-3 to TRBJ2-7; D is undetermined. V was pared by 10 bases and J by 3 bases, with 16 bases between. The germline V gene has CDR1 ENHRY and CDR2 SYGVKD. There are 13 residues in the CDR3. The CDR3 bases are TGTGCCAGCAAACTTGCCCCAGGCTACGAGCAGTACTTC. Translating it yields CASKLAPGYEQYF.

The CDR3 bases are TGTGCCAGCAGCCAAGCGGGCACAGCTTTCTTT. This sequence encodes CASSQAGTAFF. The genes are TRBV3-1 and TRBJ1-1; no clear D gene. The germline V gene encodes CDR1 LGHDT and CDR2 YNNKEL (reference sequence). V dropped 1 base and J dropped 10 bases, with 7 bases sitting between them. The CDR3 runs to 11 residues.

This chain links TRBV20-1 with TRBJ1-6; D possibly corresponds to TRBD1 (5 bases). Germline CDR1 and CDR2: DFQATT and SNEGSKA (reference sequence). Trimming removed 5 bases from V and 0 bases from J, with 14 bases in between. The CDR3 spans 16 residues. As DNA, the CDR3 is TGCAGTGCTGGGACCCCCGGGAGCTCCTATAATTCACCCCTCCACTTT. Encoded protein: CSAGTPGSSYNSPLHF.

The CDR3 nucleotides read TGTGCCATCAGTAACGACAGGGATTACTACGAGCAGTACTTC. This encodes CAISNDRDYYEQYF. The chain employs TRBV10-3 and TRBJ2-7; TRBD1 matches 7 bases. The CDR3 runs 14 residues. V lost 5 bases to trimming and J lost 3 bases; unmatched junction nucleotides: 7. Germline assignment: CDR1 ENHRY and CDR2 SYGVKD.

The chain recombines TRBV10-3 with TRBJ2-5, with 12 nucleotides matching TRBD2. Looked up from germline, CDR1 is ENHRY and CDR2 is SYGVKD. The CDR3 consists of 14 residues. The V gene end was trimmed by 6 bases and the J gene end by 5 bases; junction bases not matched to a gene: 4. CDR3 sequence (DNA): TGTGCCATCAGAGGACTAGCGGGATGGGAGACCCAGTACTTC. Translating it yields CAIRGLAGWETQYF.

The table lists this clonotype with a few counts. The rearrangement joins TRBV9 to TRBJ2-6; the match to TRBD1 covers 9 bases. Germline CDR1 and CDR2: SGDLS and YYNGEE. The CDR3 loop spans 18 amino acids. V trimming: 3 bases; J trimming: 1 base; junction bases outside the gene matches: 8. This chain's CDR3 is CASSGKPGQGSGANVLTF. CDR3 sequence (DNA): TGTGCCAGCAGCGGAAAACCGGGACAGGGTTCTGGGGCCAACGTCCTGACTTTC.

This clonotype was counted many times. The chain links TRBV20-1 to TRBJ1-1; no reliable D call. CDR1 is DFQATT and CDR2 is SNEGSKA in the germline V gene (reference sequence). The ends were cut back, 2 bases at V and 3 bases at J, with 10 bases in the middle. This CDR3 spans 13 amino acids. The CDR3 region has the DNA TGCAGTGCTAGACACAGTCGGGACACTGAAGCTTTCTTT. Residues: CSARHSRDTEAFF.

This chain uses TRBV29-1 with TRBJ1-1, with a possible D match to TRBD1 (5 bases). Trimming took 6 bases from V and 7 from J, leaving 24 bases between them. There are 15 residues in the CDR3. Germline V gives CDR1 SQVTM, CDR2 ANQGSEA. Here the CDR3 DNA reads TGCAGCGTCCGGACACCCTGGGTCGTGTCGAGTGAAGCTTTCTTT. Encoded protein: CSVRTPWVVSSEAFF.

The genes are TRBV9 and TRBJ2-7, with 7 bases that match TRBD2. Unmatched junction bases numbered 14, after V lost 3 bases and J lost 5 bases. This CDR3 is built from 16 residues. CDR1 SGDLS and CDR2 YYNGEE come from the germline V gene. Here the CDR3 DNA reads TGTGCCAGCAGCGCTCGACTAGGAGCGGGGTACGACGAGCAGTACTTC. Translated: CASSARLGAGYDEQYF.

This clonotype came up many times. The CDR3 region has the DNA TGTGCCAGCAGTGAAACGGGTTACGAGCAGTACTTC. Protein: CASSETGYEQYF. This chain uses TRBV25-1 with TRBJ2-7; no firm D call. Deletions cut 2 bases from V and 4 bases from J, with 6 bases between. The CDR3 sequence is 12 residues long. Germline values: CDR1 MGHDK, CDR2 SYGVNS.

The chain carries TRBV7-9 and TRBJ1-5; the D is unclear. This CDR3 region has 17 residues. Per germline, CDR1 SEHNR and CDR2 FQNEAQ (reference sequence). Trimming took 3 bases from V and 2 from J, leaving 17 bases between them. The CDR3 nucleotides are TGTGCCAGCAGCTTGGACGTCCCCTATATGGGCAATCAGCCCCAGCATTTT. Encoded protein: CASSLDVPYMGNQPQHF.

This clonotype was recorded a few times. The CDR3 region has the DNA TGCAGTGCTCAGAGATGGACAGCTCAGCATTTT. Translating gives CSAQRWTAQHF. The rearrangement joins TRBV20-1 to TRBJ1-5; D might be TRBD1 (6 bases). The germline V and J ends were trimmed by 5 bases and 13 bases, with 15 bases remaining between them. Germline V CDR1 and CDR2: DFQATT, SNEGSKA (reference sequence). There are 11 residues in the CDR3.

The chain carries TRBV7-9 and TRBJ2-6; D remains unclear. The germline CDR1 and CDR2 sequences are SEHNR and FQNEAQ (reference sequence). There are 15 residues in the CDR3. Trimming removed 5 bases from V and 0 bases from J, with 8 bases in between. This CDR3 is CASSLWDSGANVLTF. The CDR3 region has the DNA TGTGCCAGCAGCCTGTGGGACTCTGGGGCCAACGTCCTGACTTTC.

In this sample, this clonotype turned up many times. V and J are TRBV10-3 and TRBJ2-7, with D unresolved. This CDR3 has 12 amino acids. Trimming removed 0 bases from V and 5 bases from J, with 5 bases in between. Germline assignment: CDR1 ENHRY and CDR2 SYGVKD. CDR3 protein: CAISESENEQYF. The CDR3 DNA sequence: TGTGCCATCAGTGAGTCGGAAAACGAGCAGTACTTC.

The chain recombines TRBV7-3 with TRBJ1-1; D might be TRBD1 (6 bases). Trimming shortened V by 6 bases and J by 3 bases, and 11 bases separated the two germline ends. From germline, CDR1 is SGHTA and CDR2 FQGTGA. This CDR3 contains 13 residues. CDR3 in amino acids: CASRVNRDTEAFF. The CDR3 nucleotides are TGTGCCAGCAGGGTTAACAGGGACACTGAAGCTTTCTTT.

This clonotype was seen at least ten times. The chain uses TRBV24-1 and TRBJ1-5; 12 bases agree with TRBD1. V gave up 4 bases and J gave up 3 bases; unmatched junction bases: 6. CDR3 length equals 17 residues. Germline V gives CDR1 KGHDR, CDR2 SFDVKD. The CDR3 reads CATSDPGTGGLNQPQHF. The CDR3 DNA is TGTGCCACCAGTGACCCAGGGACAGGGGGCCTCAATCAGCCCCAGCATTTT.

Written as DNA, the CDR3 is TGTGCCAGCAGCCAAGATAGCGGACATTCTTCACCCCTCCACTTT. Amino acids: CASSQDSGHSSPLHF. The chain couples TRBV7-2 to TRBJ1-6; D is perhaps TRBD1 (5 bases). The CDR3 sequence is 15 residues long. V was clipped by 5 bases and J by 9 bases, with 17 bases between them. Germline V CDR1 and CDR2: SGHTA, FQGNSA.

On this clonotype: A read error may produce the germline difference seen at one junction end. V gene TRBV7-9 combines with J gene TRBJ2-7; D may be TRBD1 (5 bases). The CDR3 length is 14 residues. From germline, CDR1 is SEHNR and CDR2 FQNEAQ (reference sequence). CDR3 protein: CASSLIRGRGEQYF. The CDR3 DNA reads TGTGCTAGCAGCTTAATAAGGGGAAGGGGAGAGCAGTACTTC.